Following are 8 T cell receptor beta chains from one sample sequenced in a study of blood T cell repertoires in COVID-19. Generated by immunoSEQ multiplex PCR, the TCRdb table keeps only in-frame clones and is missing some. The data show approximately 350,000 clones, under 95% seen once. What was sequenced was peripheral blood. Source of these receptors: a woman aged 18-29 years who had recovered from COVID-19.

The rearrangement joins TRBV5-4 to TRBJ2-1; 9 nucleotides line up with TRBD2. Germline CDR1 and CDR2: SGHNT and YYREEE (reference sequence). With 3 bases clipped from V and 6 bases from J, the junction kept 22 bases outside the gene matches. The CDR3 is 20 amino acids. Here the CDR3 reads CASSSFKLAGETPRGNEQFF. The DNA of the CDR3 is TGTGCCAGCAGCTCCTTTAAACTAGCGGGCGAAACCCCCCGGGGCAATGAGCAGTTCTTC.

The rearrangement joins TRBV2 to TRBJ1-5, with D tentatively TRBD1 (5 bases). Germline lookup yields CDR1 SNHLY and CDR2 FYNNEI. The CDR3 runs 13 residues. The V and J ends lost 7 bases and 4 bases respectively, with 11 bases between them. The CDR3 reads CASTQGPNQPQHF. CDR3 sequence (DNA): TGTGCCAGCACGCAGGGCCCGAATCAGCCCCAGCATTTT.

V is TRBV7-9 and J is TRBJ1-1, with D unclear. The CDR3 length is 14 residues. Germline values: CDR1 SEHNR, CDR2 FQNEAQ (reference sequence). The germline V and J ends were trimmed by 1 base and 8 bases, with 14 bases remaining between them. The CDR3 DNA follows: TGTGCCAGCAGCTTAGAAGCCGCAGTACAGGAAGCTTTCTTT. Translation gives CASSLEAAVQEAFF.

DNA of the CDR3: TGTGCCAGCAGCGCTAGCGGGAGTTTGGTTAATGAGCAGTTCTTC. Protein product: CASSASGSLVNEQFF. The gene calls are TRBV9 and TRBJ2-1, with TRBD2 matching 10 bases. CDR3 length equals 15 residues. V was clipped by 3 bases and J by 7 bases; unmatched bases: 7. Germline V gene lookup returns CDR1 SGDLS and CDR2 YYNGEE.

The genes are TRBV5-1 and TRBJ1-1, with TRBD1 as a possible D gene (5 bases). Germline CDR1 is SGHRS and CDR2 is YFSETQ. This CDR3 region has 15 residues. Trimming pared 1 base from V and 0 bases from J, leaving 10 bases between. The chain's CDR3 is CASSLLGLMNTEAFF. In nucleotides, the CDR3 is TGCGCCAGCAGCTTGCTGGGGCTCATGAACACTGAAGCTTTCTTT.

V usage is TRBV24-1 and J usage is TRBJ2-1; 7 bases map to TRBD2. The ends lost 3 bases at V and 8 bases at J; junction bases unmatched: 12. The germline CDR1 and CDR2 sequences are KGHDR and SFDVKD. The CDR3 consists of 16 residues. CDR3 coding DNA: TGTGCCACCAGTGATCCGCAAGGCGGGAGAACGCATGAGCAGTTCTTC. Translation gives CATSDPQGGRTHEQFF.

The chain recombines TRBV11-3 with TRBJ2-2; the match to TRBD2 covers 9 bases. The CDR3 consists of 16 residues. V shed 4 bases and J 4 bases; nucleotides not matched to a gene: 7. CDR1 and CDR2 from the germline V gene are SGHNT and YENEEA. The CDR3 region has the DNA TGTGCCAGCAGCTCGACTAGCGGTTCAACCACCGGGGAGCTGTTTTTT. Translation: CASSSTSGSTTGELFF.

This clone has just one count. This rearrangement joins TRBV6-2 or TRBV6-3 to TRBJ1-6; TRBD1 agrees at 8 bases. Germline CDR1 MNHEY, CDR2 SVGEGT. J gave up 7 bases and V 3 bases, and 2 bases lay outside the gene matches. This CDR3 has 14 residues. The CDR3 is CASSYQGANSPLHF. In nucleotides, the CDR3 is TGTGCCAGCAGTTATCAGGGGGCGAATTCACCCCTCCACTTT.